Listed here are 21 T cell receptor beta chains from one sample, sequenced in a study of CXCR3-negative and CXCR3-positive naive CD8 T cells. 5' RACE with UMI labels generated the TRB cDNA libraries. With the 5' RACE reads reprocessed, TCRdb shows one record per CDR3 protein and no DNA. The sample table includes about 38,000 distinct CDR3 sequences. Sequencing was done on a sample of memory CD8+ T cells from blood. The receptors originated from a human donor in good health. Some clones in this sample may be carry-over from other donors' samples.

This sequence joins TRBV7-8 and TRBJ2-7; TCRdb's D gene call, TRBD1, goes unchecked for lack of DNA. Germline lookup yields CDR1 SGHVS and CDR2 FQNEAQ. The CDR3 extends over 16 amino acids. The chain's CDR3 is CASSFDRDRGRREQYF.

The rearrangement links TRBV7-6 to TRBJ2-7; TCRdb lists TRBD1, though no DNA is available to test this call. The CDR3 loop spans 16 amino acids. CDR1 and CDR2 (germline): SGHVS, FNYEAQ. The CDR3: CASSSADRGPAYEQYF.

The chain links TRBV27 to TRBJ2-5; TCRdb selects TRBD2, and the lack of DNA leaves this call unchecked. Per the germline V gene, CDR1 is MNHEY and CDR2 is SMNVEV (reference sequence). The CDR3 runs 13 residues. The CDR3 sequence is CASTGANQETQYF.

J is TRBJ2-7 and V is TRBV7-9; checking the TCRdb D call of TRBD1 is not possible without DNA. The CDR3 contains 14 residues. Germline-derived CDR1 and CDR2 are SEHNR and FQNEAQ (reference sequence). The chain's CDR3 is CASTSRDRVYEQYF. Filled out from reference TRBV7-9 and TRBJ2-7, the complete variable domain reads DTGVSQNPRHKITKRGQNVTFRCDPISEHNRLYWYRQTLGQGPEFLTYFQNEAQLEKSRLLSDRFSAERPKGSFSTLEIQRTEQGDSAMYLCASTSRDRVYEQYFGPGTRLTVT.

The chain employs TRBV6-2 or TRBV6-3 and TRBJ1-2. This CDR3 has 19 residues. Germline CDR1 is MNHEY and CDR2 is SVGEGT. CDR3 residues: CASSYSTLMSGSKDYGYTF.

The CDR3 is CASSVEGQGSPLHF. The gene calls are TRBV9 and TRBJ1-6; the D call from TCRdb, TRBD1, cannot be confirmed without DNA. Per germline, CDR1 SGDLS and CDR2 YYNGEE. The CDR3 consists of 14 residues.

The chain uses TRBV3-1 and TRBJ2-1; without DNA, the TCRdb call of TRBD2 cannot be checked. Looked up from germline, CDR1 is LGHDT and CDR2 is YNNKEL (reference sequence). The CDR3 has 16 amino acids. The CDR3 here is CASSQDLIAGGNEQFF.

The genes are TRBV6-2 or TRBV6-3 and TRBJ2-7. Germline values: CDR1 MNHEY, CDR2 SVGEGT. The CDR3 has 12 amino acids. The CDR3: CASHRWGYEQYF.

The gene calls are TRBV5-1 and TRBJ2-5; the TRBD2 assignment by TCRdb is unverifiable without DNA. There are 17 residues in the CDR3. CDR1 is SGHRS and CDR2 is YFSETQ in the germline V gene. This chain's CDR3 is CASSELTSGREAETQYF.

The CDR3 here is CASSGESTGELFF. This rearrangement joins TRBV6-4 to TRBJ2-2; TCRdb's D call of TRBD2 is untestable without DNA. The CDR3 length is 13 residues. The germline gives CDR1 MRHNA, CDR2 SNTAGT.

This sequence joins TRBV6-2 or TRBV6-3 and TRBJ2-7; TCRdb's D call, TRBD1, is unchecked because there is no DNA. CDR1 is MNHEY, CDR2 SVGEGT, per germline. This CDR3 region has 16 residues. CDR3 protein: CASSYDVDRLAYEQYF.

This chain links TRBV7-6 with TRBJ1-1; TCRdb's D gene call, TRBD1, goes unchecked for lack of DNA. The germline V gene encodes CDR1 SGHVS and CDR2 FNYEAQ. This CDR3 spans 17 amino acids. The CDR3 reads CASSWDRRSDMNTEAFF.

The chain uses TRBV7-8 and TRBJ2-2. Per the germline V gene, CDR1 is SGHVS and CDR2 is FQNEAQ. This CDR3 is built from 16 residues. The CDR3 reads CASSYLAVANTGELFF.

CDR3 residues: CASRPQTNYGYTF. The chain uses TRBV6-5 and TRBJ1-2. Germline V gene lookup returns CDR1 MNHEY and CDR2 SVGAGI. The CDR3 loop spans 13 amino acids.

The V gene is TRBV7-7, the J gene TRBJ2-7; with no DNA, the TCRdb D assignment of TRBD1 cannot be verified. The CDR3 totals 14 residues. Germline V CDR1 and CDR2: SSHAT, FNYEAQ (reference sequence). This chain's CDR3 is CASSLGRGEYEQYF. The full variable domain, with the rest looked up from reference TRBV7-7 and TRBJ2-7, is GAGVSQSPRYKVTKRGQDVTLRCDPISSHATLYWYQQALGQGPEFLTYFNYEAQPDKSGLPSDRFSAERPEGSISTLTIQRTEQRDSAMYRCASSLGRGEYEQYFGPGTRLTVT.

This chain joins TRBV12-3 or TRBV12-4 and TRBJ2-3; TCRdb calls TRBD1, which cannot be checked without DNA. CDR3 size: 15 residues. CDR3 amino acids: CASSLRDRAGDTQYF.

The chain has TRBV6-2 or TRBV6-3 and TRBJ2-6. Looked up from germline, CDR1 is MNHEY and CDR2 is SVGEGT. CDR3 size: 17 residues. The CDR3 spells CASSYSIFDSGANVLTF.

This chain's CDR3 is CSVDLSGTGYGYTF. The chain links TRBV29-1 to TRBJ1-2; TCRdb returns TRBD1, unconfirmable since there is no DNA. Germline assignment: CDR1 SQVTM and CDR2 ANQGSEA. The CDR3 sequence is 14 residues long.

The chain has TRBV27 and TRBJ2-7; TCRdb's assignment of TRBD1 cannot be checked, as there is no DNA. There are 13 residues in the CDR3. Germline CDR1 and CDR2: MNHEY and SMNVEV (reference sequence). The chain's CDR3 is CASTDVDSYEQYF.

The chain employs TRBV7-2 and TRBJ2-7; TCRdb's assignment of TRBD1 cannot be checked, as there is no DNA. The CDR3 runs to 15 residues. Germline assignment: CDR1 SGHTA and CDR2 FQGNSA. CDR3 sequence: CASSSGQLPSYEQYF.

This chain uses TRBV7-9 with TRBJ2-3; the D gene TCRdb calls, TRBD1, cannot be checked with no DNA. The germline V gene encodes CDR1 SEHNR and CDR2 FQNEAQ (reference sequence). This CDR3 has 16 residues. CDR3 loop: CASSPPVGGAVDTQYF.